These 8 T cell receptor beta chains were all obtained from the same sample, sequenced in a study of blood T cell repertoires in COVID-19. Generated by immunoSEQ multiplex PCR, the TCRdb table keeps only in-frame clones and is missing some. The data contain 220,000 or so clones, around 90% of them singletons. The sequenced sample consisted of PBMCs or T cells enriched from blood (not recorded which). The receptors stem from a man aged 25-45 years who had been exposed to COVID-19.

CDR3 in DNA: TGCGCCAGCAGCGAGACCGCGGGGGAGACAGATACGCAGTATTTT. As protein: CASSETAGETDTQYF. The V and J genes are TRBV5-1 and TRBJ2-3; TRBD2 aligns across 7 bases. Per germline, CDR1 SGHRS and CDR2 YFSETQ. The CDR3 has 15 residues. J was trimmed by 3 bases and V by 4 bases; bases with no gene match: 8.

V is TRBV6-5 and J is TRBJ2-6, with a weak D call TRBD1 (6 bases). This CDR3 has 14 amino acids. V shed 7 bases and J shed 0 bases, with 7 bases lying between them. Germline V gene data show CDR1 as MNHEY and CDR2 as SVGAGI. The CDR3 DNA reads TGTGCCAGCACCAGGGGCTCTGGGGCCAACGTCCTGACTTTC. Amino acids: CASTRGSGANVLTF.

This sequence joins TRBV15 and TRBJ1-1; D might be TRBD1 (6 bases). The CDR3 totals 16 residues. V was pared by 3 bases and J by 3 bases, with 17 bases between. The germline CDR1 and CDR2 sequences are LNHNV and YYDKDF (reference sequence). In DNA, the CDR3 is TGTGCCACCAGCAGTCCCACAGGGAGGGCGGACACTGAAGCTTTCTTT. Translation gives CATSSPTGRADTEAFF.

The V call is TRBV7-2, the J call TRBJ2-3; 7 positions agree with TRBD1. Germline trimming cut 2 bases from V and 5 bases from J; bases unmatched to any gene: 7. CDR3 size: 15 residues. CDR1 and CDR2 from the germline V gene are SGHTA and FQGNSA. The CDR3 region is CASSLQTGNRDTQYF. CDR3 coding DNA: TGTGCCAGCAGCTTACAGACAGGGAACCGAGATACGCAGTATTTT.

CDR3 DNA: TGTGCCAGCAGTGTGCAGCGGGGCTATGAGCAGTTCTTC. Its translation is CASSVQRGYEQFF. V and J are TRBV6-4 and TRBJ2-1; 7 bases agree with TRBD2. Trimming cost V 4 bases and J 8 bases; bases outside gene matches: 5. Per germline, CDR1 MRHNA and CDR2 SNTAGT. The length of the CDR3 is 13 residues.

The chain uses TRBV4-1 and TRBJ1-2; TRBD1 might be the D (5 bases). Germline-derived CDR1 and CDR2 are MGHRA and YSYEKL. The V and J ends lost 1 base and 2 bases respectively, with 11 bases between them. CDR3 length: 15 amino acids. The CDR3 sequence is CASSQGPRGNYGYTF. Here the CDR3 DNA reads TGCGCCAGCAGCCAAGGACCCCGGGGGAACTATGGCTACACCTTC.

CDR3 sequence (DNA): TGTGCCAGCAGTAAAGCCGGGGGTGAAAAACTGTTTTTT. Encoded protein: CASSKAGGEKLFF. The chain links TRBV7-3 to TRBJ1-4; tentative D call: TRBD1 (5 bases). Germline CDR1 SGHTA, CDR2 FQGTGA. The CDR3 has 13 amino acids. V lost 6 bases to trimming and J lost 7 bases, with 12 bases between them.

The chain joins TRBV6-5 to TRBJ1-1; 9 bases agree with TRBD1. Germline V gene sequence: CDR1 MNHEY, CDR2 SVGAGI. V was pared by 6 bases and J by 0 bases, with 5 bases of the junction left unmatched. CDR3 size: 15 residues. The CDR3 here is CASSQGQGMNTEAFF. In nucleotides, the CDR3 is TGTGCCAGCAGCCAGGGACAGGGTATGAACACTGAAGCTTTCTTT.